The next 26 T cell receptor beta chains were all read from a single sample in a study of persistence of HIV-infected CD4 T cells. This nonspecific control used anti-CD3/anti-CD28 bead stimulation of CD4+ T cells. Sorting selected CD4+ T cells upregulating both CD40 ligand and CD69. Antigens for these TCRs are unknown. The libraries were made with immunoSEQ version 4 in survey mode. Sequenced by immunoSEQ multiplex PCR; TCRdb stores in-frame clones only, minus some. The sample records fewer than 50,000 clones, about 89% being singletons. Sequencing used CD4+ T cells sorted from PBMCs after roughly 20-hour stimulation, obtained from a patient who received antiretroviral therapy. All receptors derive from an adult man with HIV who was CMV-seropositive.

This chain joins TRBV25-1 and TRBJ1-4, with 7 positions matching TRBD1. This CDR3 spans 15 amino acids. After removal of 3 bases from V and 7 bases from J, the junction contained 8 bases not matched to a gene. CDR1 is MGHDK and CDR2 is SYGVNS in the germline V gene. This CDR3 is CASSDPTGMIEKLFF. CDR3 sequence (DNA): TGTGCCAGCAGTGACCCGACAGGGATGATTGAAAAACTGTTTTTT. The full variable domain, with the rest looked up from reference TRBV25-1 and TRBJ1-4, is EADIYQTPRYLVIGTGKKITLECSQTMGHDKMYWYQQDPGMELHLIHYSYGVNSTEKGDLSSESTVSRIRTEHFPLTLESARPSHTSQYLCASSDPTGMIEKLFFGSGTQLSVL.

The chain recombines TRBV2 with TRBJ2-2; possibly TRBD2 for D (6 bases). V shed 7 bases and J shed 1 base, with 13 bases lying between them. The CDR3 loop spans 15 amino acids. CDR1 and CDR2 (germline): SNHLY, FYNNEI. This CDR3 is CASMRISGNTGELFF. CDR3 bases: TGTGCCAGCATGAGGATTAGCGGGAACACCGGGGAGCTGTTTTTT. Supplemented by reference TRBV2 and TRBJ2-2, the full variable domain reads EPEVTQTPSHQVTQMGQEVILRCVPISNHLYFYWYRQILGQKVEFLVSFYNNEISEKSEIFDDQFSVERPDGSNFTLKIRSTKLEDSAMYFCASMRISGNTGELFFGEGSRLTVL.

This rearrangement joins TRBV24-1 to TRBJ1-1; 9 bases align to TRBD1. Looked up from germline, CDR1 is KGHDR and CDR2 is SFDVKD. Trimming cost V 3 bases and J 0 bases; bases outside gene matches: 10. The CDR3 spans 18 residues. The CDR3 sequence: CATSDPGQGVGMNTEAFF. CDR3 bases: TGTGCCACCAGTGATCCGGGACAGGGCGTGGGGATGAACACTGAAGCTTTCTTT.

V is TRBV6-5 and J is TRBJ2-7; 13 nucleotides match TRBD2. Germline V gene data show CDR1 as MNHEY and CDR2 as SVGAGI. J was trimmed by 4 bases and V by 7 bases; bases with no gene match: 7. This CDR3 comprises 15 residues. The CDR3 DNA follows: TGTGCCAGCAAGTTGACTAGCGGGGGGATATACGAGCAGTACTTC. Translated: CASKLTSGGIYEQYF.

The J gene is TRBJ2-1, the V gene TRBV5-1; 10 nucleotides align to TRBD2. Trimming at V came to 0 bases and at J to 6 bases, leaving 6 bases not matched to a gene. There are 16 residues in the CDR3. The V gene's germline CDR1 is SGHRS and CDR2 YFSETQ. The CDR3 coding sequence is TGCGCCAGCAGCTTGGTTTCCAGGACTAGCGGCAATGAGCAGTTCTTC. It is translated as CASSLVSRTSGNEQFF.

The chain has TRBV9 and TRBJ2-3; D gene unclear. V lost 0 bases and J 8 bases, leaving 7 bases between the germline ends. In germline, CDR1 is SGDLS, CDR2 YYNGEE. The CDR3 runs 12 residues. In DNA, the CDR3 is TGTGCCAGCAGCGTAGTCGTAGGTACGCAGTATTTT. As protein: CASSVVVGTQYF.

The J gene is TRBJ2-2, the V gene TRBV19; D possibly corresponds to TRBD2 (6 bases). Trimming stripped 6 bases from V and 3 bases from J, with 11 bases between. Germline V gives CDR1 LNHDA, CDR2 SQIVND (reference sequence). The CDR3 is 14 residues long. CDR3 sequence: CASRGGMDTGELFF. The CDR3 DNA follows: TGTGCCAGTAGGGGGGGAATGGACACCGGGGAGCTGTTTTTT. Supplemented by reference TRBV19 and TRBJ2-2, the full variable domain reads DGGITQSPKYLFRKEGQNVTLSCEQNLNHDAMYWYRQDPGQGLRLIYYSQIVNDFQKGDIAEGYSVSREKKESFPLTVTSAQKNPTAFYLCASRGGMDTGELFFGEGSRLTVL.

Only one count was recorded for this clone. This rearrangement joins TRBV5-1 to TRBJ1-6; TRBD1 is a possible D gene (6 bases). This CDR3 contains 16 residues. CDR1 and CDR2 from the germline V gene are SGHRS and YFSETQ. Trimming took 3 bases from V and 0 from J, leaving 10 bases between them. Here the CDR3 reads CASSYSDSSYNSPLHF. CDR3 DNA: TGCGCCAGCAGCTACTCGGACAGCTCCTATAATTCACCCCTCCACTTT.

In nucleotides, the CDR3 is TGTGCCAGCAGCTTTTTAGCCCACACAGATACGCAGTATTTT. Translation: CASSFLAHTDTQYF. The V gene is TRBV5-7, the J gene TRBJ2-3; no clear D. TRBV5-7 is assigned to the ORF class and has an uncertain function. The CDR3 is made up of 14 amino acids. Trimming removed 2 bases from V and 2 bases from J, with 9 bases in between.

The gene calls are TRBV25-1 and TRBJ2-7; 9 bases line up with TRBD1. The CDR3 length is 16 residues. CDR1 MGHDK and CDR2 SYGVNS come from the germline V gene. J was trimmed by 5 bases and V by 3 bases; bases with no gene match: 11. CDR3 sequence: CASSDLYGTGIDEQYF. CDR3 DNA: TGTGCCAGCAGTGATCTTTACGGGACAGGGATCGACGAGCAGTACTTC.

V usage is TRBV7-8 and J usage is TRBJ1-4, with 7 bases lining up with TRBD1. The CDR3 contains 15 residues. J lost 5 bases, V lost 5 bases, and 8 bases had no gene match. Germline V gene data show CDR1 as SGHVS and CDR2 as FQNEAQ. CDR3 nucleotide sequence: TGTGCCAGCAGCAGGCGACAGGGATGGAATGAAAAACTGTTTTTT. Protein: CASSRRQGWNEKLFF.

The chain combines TRBV7-3 with TRBJ2-2; 9 bases fit TRBD1. CDR1 and CDR2 (germline): SGHTA, FQGTGA. V lost 2 bases and J lost 3; bases outside the gene matches: 7. The CDR3 has 17 amino acids. CDR3 coding DNA: TGTGCCAGCAGCTTAGGGACAGGGAATTTCGACACCGGGGAGCTGTTTTTT. This codes for CASSLGTGNFDTGELFF.

The V and J genes are TRBV28 and TRBJ2-1; 10 bases match TRBD2. CDR1 and CDR2 from the germline V gene are MDHEN and SYDVKM. The CDR3 is 14 residues long. V trimming: 6 bases; J trimming: 7 bases; junction bases outside the gene matches: 6. CDR3 nucleotides: TGTGCCAGCAGCCCCGGACTAGCGGTAAATGAGCAGTTCTTC. Its translation is CASSPGLAVNEQFF.

The V and J genes are TRBV3-1 (or the pseudogene TRBV3-2) and TRBJ2-7, with D uncertain. V lost 1 base, J lost 0 bases, and 4 bases lay in between. The CDR3 sequence is 13 residues long. CDR1 and CDR2 from the germline V gene are LGHDT and YNNKEL (reference sequence). The CDR3 DNA reads TGTGCCAGCAGCCAAGCCCCCTCCTACGAGCAGTACTTC. Amino acids: CASSQAPSYEQYF.

This rearrangement joins TRBV3-1 (or the pseudogene TRBV3-2) to TRBJ1-1; the D is unclear. V lost 0 bases and J lost 2, with 7 bases in between. The germline CDR1 and CDR2 sequences are LGHDT and YNNKEL (reference sequence). The CDR3 consists of 14 residues. CDR3 sequence reads: CASSQDAANTEAFF. As DNA, the CDR3 is TGTGCCAGCAGCCAAGACGCCGCAAACACTGAAGCTTTCTTT.

This clone was observed a single time. This rearrangement joins TRBV6-5 to TRBJ1-3; perhaps TRBD1 as D (5 bases). Trimming took 6 bases from V and 0 from J, leaving 12 bases between them. Germline assignment: CDR1 MNHEY and CDR2 SVGAGI. The CDR3 length is 15 residues. This CDR3 reads CASRARQSSGNTIYF. CDR3 in DNA: TGTGCCAGCAGGGCGAGACAGAGCTCTGGAAACACCATATATTTT.

The V gene is TRBV7-3, the J gene TRBJ2-1; 11 positions agree with TRBD2. The CDR3 runs 15 residues. The ends lost 6 bases at V and 8 bases at J; junction bases unmatched: 9. Germline V gene lookup returns CDR1 SGHTA and CDR2 FQGTGA. CDR3 bases: TGTGCCAGCAGTCTACTAGCGGGGGATTTAGATGAGCAGTTCTTC. Protein product: CASSLLAGDLDEQFF.

The chain carries TRBV5-1 and TRBJ1-1; the match to TRBD1 covers 7 bases. After removal of 4 bases from V and 1 base from J, the junction contained 10 bases not matched to a gene. The germline CDR1 and CDR2 sequences are SGHRS and YFSETQ. The CDR3 has 16 amino acids. CDR3 sequence reads: CASSPDRAITNTEAFF. CDR3 bases: TGCGCCAGCAGCCCAGACAGGGCCATTACGAACACTGAAGCTTTCTTT. The complete variable domain, with remaining parts taken from reference TRBV5-1 and TRBJ1-1, reads KAGVTQTPRYLIKTRGQQVTLSCSPISGHRSVSWYQQTPGQGLQFLFEYFSETQRNKGNFPGRFSGRQFSNSRSEMNVSTLELGDSALYLCASSPDRAITNTEAFFGQGTRLTVV.

The rearrangement joins TRBV28 to TRBJ2-7, with D possibly TRBD1 on 6 matching bases. Trimming removed 3 bases at V and 2 bases at J, with 11 bases between. The CDR3 contains 14 residues. Germline lookup yields CDR1 MDHEN and CDR2 SYDVKM. CDR3 region: CASSFSQGTYEQYF. CDR3 sequence (DNA): TGTGCCAGCAGTTTCAGTCAGGGGACCTACGAGCAGTACTTC.

This chain links TRBV5-4 with TRBJ2-2, with TRBD2 matching 13 bases. V trimming: 6 bases; J trimming: 0 bases; junction bases outside the gene matches: 5. Germline V gene data show CDR1 as SGHNT and CDR2 as YYREEE (reference sequence). This CDR3 comprises 17 residues. Here the CDR3 reads CASTKGLAGSNTGELFF. The CDR3 DNA sequence: TGTGCCAGCACCAAGGGACTAGCGGGGTCGAACACCGGGGAGCTGTTTTTT.

The V and J genes are TRBV5-8 and TRBJ1-4; D unresolved. V gave up 5 bases and J gave up 0 bases, with 8 bases separating them. From germline, CDR1 is SGHTS and CDR2 YDEGEE. The CDR3 contains 14 residues. CDR3 nucleotides: TGTGCCAGCAGTGGGTTCCCAACTAATGAAAAACTGTTTTTT. Protein: CASSGFPTNEKLFF. Full variable domain (rest looked up from reference TRBV5-8 and TRBJ1-4): EAGVTQSPTHLIKTRGQQATLRCSPISGHTSVYWYQQALGLGLQFLLWYDEGEERNRGNFPPRFSGRQFPNYSSELNVNALELEDSALYLCASSGFPTNEKLFFGSGTQLSVL.

The chain uses TRBV29-1 and TRBJ1-1, with 7 bases aligning to TRBD1. The CDR3 extends over 12 amino acids. V lost 3 bases to trimming and J lost 3 bases; unmatched junction nucleotides: 1. Germline V gene sequence: CDR1 SQVTM, CDR2 ANQGSEA. CDR3 nucleotide sequence: TGCAGCGTTGACAGGGGGGACACTGAAGCTTTCTTT. This translates into CSVDRGDTEAFF. Together with reference TRBV29-1 and TRBJ1-1, the CDR3 gives the full variable domain: SAVISQKPSRDICQRGTSLTIQCQVDSQVTMMFWYRQQPGQSLTLIATANQGSEATYESGFVIDKFPISRPNLTFSTLTVSNMSPEDSSIYLCSVDRGDTEAFFGQGTRLTVV.

This chain joins TRBV6-5 and TRBJ2-7; 8 bases are a match to TRBD1. With V trimmed by 6 bases and J by 5 bases, 9 bases remained unmatched. Germline V gene data show CDR1 as MNHEY and CDR2 as SVGAGI. There are 14 residues in the CDR3. In nucleotides, the CDR3 is TGTGCCAGCAGCAACCGACAGGGGATGAACGAGCAGTACTTC. As protein: CASSNRQGMNEQYF.

The chain couples TRBV10-3 to TRBJ2-5; D is perhaps TRBD1 (6 bases). The CDR3 contains 14 residues. Germline V gene lookup returns CDR1 ENHRY and CDR2 SYGVKD. Trimming took off 6 bases at V and 3 bases at J, with 14 bases between the two ends. CDR3 in DNA: TGTGCCATCAGGCCGGGAACAGGGAAAGAGACCCAGTACTTC. This encodes CAIRPGTGKETQYF.

A single count supports this clone. The chain combines TRBV19 with TRBJ2-3, with D tentatively TRBD1 (5 bases). The V and J ends lost 4 bases and 1 base respectively, with 9 bases between them. The CDR3 spans 14 residues. CDR1 and CDR2 from the germline V gene are LNHDA and SQIVND (reference sequence). CDR3 nucleotides: TGTGCCAGTAGTAGAAGGGGTGGCACAGATACGCAGTATTTT. Its translation is CASSRRGGTDTQYF.

CDR3 sequence (DNA): TGTGCCAGCAGCTTCGGGCAAGGGGGCTACACCTTC. It translates to CASSFGQGGYTF. This rearrangement joins TRBV5-5 to TRBJ1-2, with no clear D. The CDR3 sequence is 12 residues long. Between the trimmed V and J ends, which lost 2 bases and 8 bases, there was a span of 10 bases. The germline V gene has CDR1 SGHKS and CDR2 YYEKEE (reference sequence).